This T cell receptor beta chain is drawn from a study of T cell changes during pregnancy in multiple sclerosis. The method was immunoSEQ multiplex PCR; TCRdb's version includes in-frame clones alone and lacks a portion of them. The sample comprises roughly 110,000 clones, about 90% of which are singletons, and roughly 1.5% rests with the top ten. V shed 2 bases and J shed 10 bases, with 10 bases lying between them. The CDR3 consists of 12 residues. Germline V gene lookup returns CDR1 SGHRS and CDR2 YFSETQ. This specimen consisted of peripheral blood, obtained before pregnancy. The source is a female donor with multiple sclerosis, enrolled in a pregnancy study. The chain carries TRBV5-1 and TRBJ2-1, with D perhaps matching TRBD1 (6 bases). In DNA, the CDR3 is TGCGCCAGCAGCTTACAGGGCTCCGAGCAGTTCTTC. It translates to CASSLQGSEQFF.